This T cell receptor (beta chain) stems from a study of Graves' ophthalmopathy and Graves' hyperthyroidism. This clonotype has at least ten counts. Amplification from RNA transcripts yielded the TCR beta CDR3 regions. Second-round multiplex PCR came after first-round RT-PCR with HTBI primers. TCRdb recomputed calls from the multiplex PCR reads with MiXCR, one row per CDR3 protein. This repertoire shows some 210,000 distinct CDR3 sequences, less than 30% found once; its top ten account for about 9.1%. V lost 6 bases and J lost 7, with 15 bases in between. The CDR3 is 13 residues long. Germline V lookup: CDR1 MDHEN, CDR2 SYDVKM.

The sequenced sample consisted of peripheral blood. The source of this sequence is a man between 50 and 59 years old with Graves' ophthalmopathy. The chain carries TRBV28 and TRBJ1-1; D might be TRBD1 (5 bases). Here the CDR3 DNA reads TGTGCCAGCAGCCCCGGGGCTGGGAGTGAAGCTTTCTTT. This codes for CASSPGAGSEAFF.